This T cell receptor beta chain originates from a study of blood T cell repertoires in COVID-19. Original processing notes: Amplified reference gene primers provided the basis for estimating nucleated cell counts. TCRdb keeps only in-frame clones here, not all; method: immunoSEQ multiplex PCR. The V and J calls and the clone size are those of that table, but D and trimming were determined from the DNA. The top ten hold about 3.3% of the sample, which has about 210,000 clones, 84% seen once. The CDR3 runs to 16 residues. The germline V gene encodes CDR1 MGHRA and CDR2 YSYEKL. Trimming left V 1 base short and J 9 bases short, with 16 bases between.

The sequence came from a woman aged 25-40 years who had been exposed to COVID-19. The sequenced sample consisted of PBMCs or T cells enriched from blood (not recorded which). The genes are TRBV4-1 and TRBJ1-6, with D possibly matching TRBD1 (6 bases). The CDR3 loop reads CASSQVPGVAGSPLHF. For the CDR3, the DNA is TGCGCCAGCAGCCAAGTCCCAGGGGTCGCGGGTTCACCCCTCCACTTT.